The 25 T cell receptor beta chains given below trace back to one sample, sequenced in a study of cytomegalovirus exposure and HLA in healthy donors. Measured with immunoSEQ multiplex PCR; TCRdb has only the in-frame clones, and not every one. Among 150,000 to 200,000 clones listed, 80% to 90% were seen once. Sequencing was performed on PBMCs. These receptors all come from a woman in her 30s in good health and CMV-seronegative.

This clone was counted at least ten times. The chain is built from TRBV4-2 and TRBJ2-1; TRBD2 matches at 9 bases. The CDR3 is 16 residues long. Losses at the gene ends were 4 bases for V and 0 bases for J; bases not matched to a gene: 4. CDR1 LGHNA and CDR2 YNFKEQ come from the germline V gene. CDR3 sequence (DNA): TGTGCCAGCAGCCTCCCGACTAGCGGCTCCTACAATGAGCAGTTCTTC. Its translation is CASSLPTSGSYNEQFF.

The CDR3 bases are TGTGCCAGCAGTTACTCGGCCCGCGGGAGTGGAAACACCATATATTTT. Translated, it gives CASSYSARGSGNTIYF. V is TRBV6-6 and J is TRBJ1-3, with D unclear. V was clipped by 0 bases and J by 3 bases, with 12 bases between them. Germline assignment: CDR1 MNHNY and CDR2 SVGAGI (reference sequence). This CDR3 has 16 amino acids.

J is TRBJ1-5 and V is TRBV9; D possibly corresponds to TRBD1 (5 bases). The CDR3 is 14 residues long. V was shortened by 2 bases and J by 3 bases, with 9 bases between the two germline ends. Per germline, CDR1 SGDLS and CDR2 YYNGEE. CDR3 sequence: CASSVGGINQPQHF. As DNA, the CDR3 is TGTGCCAGCAGCGTGGGGGGGATCAATCAGCCCCAGCATTTT.

The sample holds one count of this clone. The V gene is TRBV19, the J gene TRBJ1-1; D possibly corresponds to TRBD1 (6 bases). The CDR3 spans 16 residues. V shed 5 bases and J shed 1 base, with 17 bases lying between them. The V gene's germline CDR1 is LNHDA and CDR2 SQIVND (reference sequence). The CDR3 DNA is TGTGCCAGTAGTCACCAGAGACAGGATCAGAACACTGAAGCTTTCTTT. It specifies CASSHQRQDQNTEAFF. Full variable domain (rest looked up from reference TRBV19 and TRBJ1-1): DGGITQSPKYLFRKEGQNVTLSCEQNLNHDAMYWYRQDPGQGLRLIYYSQIVNDFQKGDIAEGYSVSREKKESFPLTVTSAQKNPTAFYLCASSHQRQDQNTEAFFGQGTRLTVV.

This chain uses TRBV7-6 with TRBJ2-7, with 7 bases identical to TRBD2. This CDR3 spans 14 amino acids. CDR1 is SGHVS and CDR2 is FNYEAQ in the germline V gene. Trimming at V came to 3 bases and at J to 2 bases, leaving 4 bases not matched to a gene. CDR3: CASSLAGVTYEQYF. DNA of the CDR3: TGTGCCAGCAGCTTGGCGGGAGTCACCTACGAGCAGTACTTC.

The CDR3 nucleotides read TGTGCCAGCATTCGGTCCGGGGAGCTGTTTTTT. It is translated as CASIRSGELFF. J is TRBJ2-2 and V is TRBV6-1; D unclear. V dropped 7 bases and J dropped 6 bases, with 6 bases sitting between them. The CDR3 extends over 11 amino acids. CDR1 MNHNS and CDR2 SASEGT come from the germline V gene.

CDR3 loop: CAWSAHTGRQPQHF. The CDR3 DNA reads as TGTGCCTGGAGTGCACACACAGGGCGACAGCCCCAGCATTTT. The rearrangement uses TRBV30 and TRBJ1-5; D perhaps matches TRBD1 (6 bases). V dropped 1 base and J dropped 7 bases, with 14 bases sitting between them. The CDR3 totals 14 residues. CDR1 is GTSNPN, CDR2 SVGIG, per germline (reference sequence).

V and J are TRBV23-1 and TRBJ2-7; D perhaps matches TRBD2 (6 bases). TRBV23-1 is filed as an ORF, its function uncertain. CDR3 length equals 14 residues. The V and J ends lost 7 bases and 6 bases respectively, with 19 bases between them. CDR3 DNA sequence: TGCGCCAGCATGAGACGGAGGGATCCAGGCGAGCAGTACTTC. This sequence encodes CASMRRRDPGEQYF.

The J gene is TRBJ2-7, the V gene TRBV29-1, with D perhaps matching TRBD1 (5 bases). The CDR3 runs 15 residues. Trimming shortened V by 4 bases and J by 0 bases, and 16 bases separated the two germline ends. From germline, CDR1 is SQVTM and CDR2 ANQGSEA. CDR3: CSVGPPQGTSYEQYF. The DNA for the CDR3 is TGCAGCGTTGGGCCCCCCCAGGGAACCTCCTACGAGCAGTACTTC.

The V gene is TRBV6-1, the J gene TRBJ1-4, with 7 bases lining up with TRBD1. J was trimmed by 4 bases and V by 10 bases; bases with no gene match: 12. The CDR3 is made up of 15 amino acids. Germline values: CDR1 MNHNS, CDR2 SASEGT. The CDR3 loop is CATTEGAGGNEKLFF. Written as DNA, the CDR3 is TGTGCCACCACGGAGGGGGCAGGGGGTAATGAAAAACTGTTTTTT.

The rearrangement joins TRBV5-1 to TRBJ2-3; TRBD2 matches 11 bases. The CDR3 totals 17 residues. Germline CDR1 and CDR2: SGHRS and YFSETQ. V lost 6 bases, J lost 1 base, and 10 bases stayed unmatched. The CDR3 reads CASTPTLAGGGTDTQYF. The CDR3 nucleotides read TGCGCCAGCACCCCGACTCTAGCGGGAGGAGGCACAGATACGCAGTATTTT.

This clone has only a few counts. The CDR3 region has the DNA TGTGCCACCAGCAGAGATGGACAGGGGAATGAAAAACTGTTTTTT. It specifies CATSRDGQGNEKLFF. The chain couples TRBV15 to TRBJ1-4; 9 nucleotides line up with TRBD1. After removal of 0 bases from V and 5 bases from J, the junction contained 1 base not matched to a gene. The germline V gene has CDR1 LNHNV and CDR2 YYDKDF (reference sequence). The CDR3 covers 15 residues.

The chain combines TRBV19 with TRBJ1-5; 9 bases are a match to TRBD1. V shed 5 bases and J 3 bases; nucleotides not matched to a gene: 5. CDR3 length equals 15 residues. Germline values: CDR1 LNHDA, CDR2 SQIVND (reference sequence). The CDR3 region is CASSGTGGPNQPQHF. CDR3 in DNA: TGTGCCAGTAGTGGAACAGGGGGCCCCAATCAGCCCCAGCATTTT. Filled out from reference TRBV19 and TRBJ1-5, the complete variable domain reads DGGITQSPKYLFRKEGQNVTLSCEQNLNHDAMYWYRQDPGQGLRLIYYSQIVNDFQKGDIAEGYSVSREKKESFPLTVTSAQKNPTAFYLCASSGTGGPNQPQHFGDGTRLSIL.

The J gene is TRBJ2-1, the V gene TRBV5-1; D ambiguous. The CDR3 loop spans 13 amino acids. V lost 3 bases to trimming and J lost 4 bases, with 8 bases between them. From germline, CDR1 is SGHRS and CDR2 YFSETQ. The DNA for the CDR3 is TGCGCCAGCAGCTCCTCAGGTTACAATGAGCAGTTCTTC. Its translation is CASSSSGYNEQFF.

This clone occurred a few times. V gene TRBV28 combines with J gene TRBJ1-6; 8 bases map to TRBD1. V was clipped by 6 bases and J by 8 bases; unmatched bases: 6. The germline gives CDR1 MDHEN, CDR2 SYDVKM. The CDR3 covers 14 residues. In DNA form, the CDR3 reads TGTGCCAGCAGCCTCGCAGGGGGCTATTCACCCCTCCACTTT. Translating it yields CASSLAGGYSPLHF.

J is TRBJ2-7 and V is TRBV6-5, with D unresolved. Trimming shortened V by 6 bases and J by 4 bases, and 10 bases separated the two germline ends. Germline V gene data show CDR1 as MNHEY and CDR2 as SVGAGI. This CDR3 contains 12 residues. CDR3 in DNA: TGTGCCAGCAGCCCACTCGGGTACGAGCAGTACTTC. As protein: CASSPLGYEQYF.

V and J are TRBV19 and TRBJ2-3, with D possibly TRBD2 on 6 matching bases. Germline loops: CDR1 LNHDA, CDR2 SQIVND (reference sequence). This CDR3 comprises 15 residues. Trimming took 10 bases from V and 2 from J, leaving 19 bases between them. The CDR3 DNA reads as TGTGCCACCCACCGGGGGACTGGAGACACAGATACGCAGTATTTT. It encodes CATHRGTGDTDTQYF.

The chain has TRBV6-5 and TRBJ1-4; D call uncertain. This CDR3 is 15 amino acids long. The germline V gene has CDR1 MNHEY and CDR2 SVGAGI. Trimming removed 0 bases at V and 5 bases at J, with 10 bases between. The CDR3 sequence is CASSYSRNLNEKLFF. The CDR3 bases are TGTGCCAGCAGTTACTCGCGTAATCTGAATGAAAAACTGTTTTTT.

J is TRBJ2-1 and V is TRBV19; 11 nucleotides agree with TRBD2. V was pared by 3 bases and J by 0 bases, with 4 bases of the junction left unmatched. CDR1 is LNHDA and CDR2 is SQIVND in the germline V gene (reference sequence). The CDR3 is 17 residues long. This chain's CDR3 is CASSILAGGLSYNEQFF. DNA of the CDR3: TGTGCCAGTAGTATCCTAGCGGGAGGTCTCTCCTACAATGAGCAGTTCTTC.

The chain links TRBV19 to TRBJ1-1, with D maybe TRBD1 (5 bases). The germline V gene has CDR1 LNHDA and CDR2 SQIVND (reference sequence). This CDR3 comprises 13 residues. V was cut by 5 bases and J by 0 bases, with 7 bases left in between. In nucleotides, the CDR3 is TGTGCCAGTAGTCCCAGGGTGAACACTGAAGCTTTCTTT. Translation: CASSPRVNTEAFF.

The table lists this clone with a few counts. The junction differs from germline at one of its ends, possibly a read error. The genes are TRBV7-9 and TRBJ2-1, with D tentatively TRBD2 (6 bases). Germline values: CDR1 SEHNR, CDR2 FQNEAQ (reference sequence). The CDR3 has 16 amino acids. The CDR3 coding sequence is TGTGCCAGCAGCATGTTTCCCCGGGACTCCCACAATGAGCAGTTCTTC. It codes for CASSMFPRDSHNEQFF.

The CDR3: CASSQDSRYHTGELFF. The CDR3 coding sequence is TGTGCCAGCAGCCAAGATAGCCGGTATCACACCGGGGAGCTGTTTTTT. The gene calls are TRBV14 and TRBJ2-2, with D unresolved. The CDR3 length is 16 residues. V was trimmed by 0 bases and J by 3 bases, leaving 11 bases between them. Germline V gene data show CDR1 as SGHDN and CDR2 as FVKESK. The full variable domain, completed using reference TRBV14 and TRBJ2-2, is EAGVTQFPSHSVIEKGQTVTLRCDPISGHDNLYWYRRVMGKEIKFLLHFVKESKQDESGMPNNRFLAERTGGTYSTLKVQPAELEDSGVYFCASSQDSRYHTGELFFGEGSRLTVL.

This rearrangement joins TRBV7-7 to TRBJ2-3; the D is unclear. The V gene lost 5 bases and the J gene lost 0 bases, with 12 bases spanning the gap. Germline V gene sequence: CDR1 SSHAT, CDR2 FNYEAQ (reference sequence). The CDR3 length is 15 residues. CDR3 amino acids: CASSPYSTSTDTQYF. The CDR3 nucleotides are TGTGCCAGCAGCCCTTACAGCACAAGCACAGATACGCAGTATTTT.

The V call is TRBV11-2, the J call TRBJ1-2, with D possibly matching TRBD1 (6 bases). The V end was cut by 4 bases, the J end by 2 bases, with 17 bases between. The CDR3 covers 16 residues. From germline, CDR1 is SGHAT and CDR2 FQNNGV. The CDR3 loop reads CASSSRTGGPNYGYTF. CDR3 sequence (DNA): TGTGCCAGCAGCTCACGAACCGGGGGGCCCAACTATGGCTACACCTTC.

V usage is TRBV10-3 and J usage is TRBJ2-7; unclear D gene. This CDR3 region has 12 residues. V lost 5 bases and J lost 1, with 6 bases in between. CDR1 is ENHRY and CDR2 is SYGVKD in the germline V gene. The CDR3 DNA reads as TGTGCCATCAGTCCCCAGTCCTACGAGCAGTACTTC. It yields the protein CAISPQSYEQYF.